A single sample is the source of the 30 T cell receptor beta chains below, sequenced in a study of T cell responses to AZD1222 COVID-19 vaccine. Here immunoSEQ multiplex PCR was the method, and the copy in TCRdb shows in-frame clones only, minus some. The sample contains 55,000 to 65,000 clones, over 70% of which appear only once. Sequencing used peripheral blood, obtained 28 days after the second AZD1222 dose. Receptors originate from an adult who received the AZD1222 COVID-19 vaccine.

There are a few counts of this clone. The chain is built from TRBV3-1 (or the pseudogene TRBV3-2) and TRBJ2-5, with D possibly being TRBD2 (5 bases). Per germline, CDR1 LGHDT and CDR2 YNNKEL (reference sequence). This CDR3 contains 14 residues. V gave up 1 base and J gave up 5 bases, with 11 bases separating them. The DNA for the CDR3 is TGTGCCAGCAGCCAAGTACTAGAAGGGGAGACCCAGTACTTC. Translating it yields CASSQVLEGETQYF.

The V gene is TRBV28, the J gene TRBJ1-3; D ambiguous. This CDR3 has 15 amino acids. Looked up from germline, CDR1 is MDHEN and CDR2 is SYDVKM. V gave up 6 bases and J gave up 3 bases, with 15 bases separating them. The CDR3 region is CASSPPAGFGNTIYF. The CDR3 DNA follows: TGTGCCAGCAGCCCCCCCGCCGGTTTTGGAAACACCATATATTTT.

V usage is TRBV30 and J usage is TRBJ2-1; D is undetermined. Germline V gene data show CDR1 as GTSNPN and CDR2 as SVGIG (reference sequence). Deletions cut 2 bases from V and 5 bases from J, with 13 bases between. This CDR3 has 14 amino acids. CDR3 amino acids: CAWSRKGLHNEQFF. The CDR3 coding sequence is TGTGCCTGGAGTAGGAAGGGTCTCCACAATGAGCAGTTCTTC.

This clone was recorded once. CDR3 nucleotides: TGTGCCACCAGTGACCCCGGGCTGGTCGAGGGCAATGAGCAGTTCTTC. Amino acid sequence: CATSDPGLVEGNEQFF. This chain joins TRBV24-1 and TRBJ2-1; TRBD2 might be the D (5 bases). Trimming removed 4 bases from V and 6 bases from J, with 18 bases in between. This CDR3 contains 16 residues. Germline V gene lookup returns CDR1 KGHDR and CDR2 SFDVKD.

The CDR3 sequence: CASSRRQGPYEQYF. The DNA of the CDR3 is TGTGCCAGCAGCCGTAGACAGGGACCCTACGAGCAGTACTTC. The rearrangement links TRBV7-2 to TRBJ2-7; 7 nucleotides match TRBD1. CDR1 and CDR2 from the germline V gene are SGHTA and FQGNSA. The CDR3 contains 14 residues. V lost 5 bases, J lost 2 bases, and 6 bases stayed unmatched.

The gene calls are TRBV3-1 (or the pseudogene TRBV3-2) and TRBJ1-6; D remains ambiguous. CDR1 LGHDT and CDR2 YNNKEL come from the germline V gene (reference sequence). V lost 1 base and J 4 bases, leaving 11 bases between the germline ends. The CDR3 extends over 16 amino acids. CDR3 residues: CASSQGGQEYNSPLHF. The CDR3 nucleotides read TGTGCCAGCAGCCAAGGAGGGCAGGAGTATAATTCACCCCTCCACTTT.

This clone was picked up one time. The rearrangement joins TRBV28 to TRBJ2-5; TRBD1 might be the D (5 bases). Germline V CDR1 and CDR2: MDHEN, SYDVKM. The CDR3 is made up of 13 amino acids. V lost 1 base to trimming and J lost 9 bases, with 12 bases between them. The CDR3 nucleotides read TGTGCCAGCAGTTTATTACAGGTCGGTGCCCAGTACTTC. This sequence encodes CASSLLQVGAQYF.

This chain uses TRBV6-1 with TRBJ2-7; D may be TRBD2 (6 bases). CDR1 is MNHNS and CDR2 is SASEGT in the germline V gene. The CDR3 runs 16 residues. V was shortened by 4 bases and J by 6 bases, with 22 bases between the two germline ends. Here the CDR3 reads CASSAPGEGPQGEQYV. CDR3 DNA sequence: TGTGCCAGCAGTGCCCCGGGAGAAGGCCCCCAGGGCGAGCAGTACGTC.

The V gene is TRBV3-1 (or the pseudogene TRBV3-2), the J gene TRBJ1-4; D remains ambiguous. This CDR3 has 15 residues. The germline V gene has CDR1 LGHDT and CDR2 YNNKEL (reference sequence). Trimming stripped 1 base from V and 5 bases from J, with 11 bases between. CDR3 sequence: CASSQGSRSNEKLFF. The CDR3 DNA follows: TGTGCCAGCAGCCAAGGAAGCCGGTCAAATGAAAAACTGTTTTTT.

The chain carries TRBV12-3 or TRBV12-4 and TRBJ1-2; maybe TRBD1 (5 bases). The CDR3 contains 12 residues. V gave up 11 bases and J gave up 8 bases, with 18 bases separating them. This CDR3 reads CAVTGGMRGYTF. The CDR3 DNA follows: TGTGCCGTCACAGGCGGAATGAGAGGCTACACCTTC.

V usage is TRBV3-1 (or the pseudogene TRBV3-2) and J usage is TRBJ2-2, with 7 bases that match TRBD2. Looked up from germline, CDR1 is LGHDT and CDR2 is YNNKEL (reference sequence). V shed 4 bases and J 1 base; nucleotides not matched to a gene: 3. The CDR3 is made up of 15 amino acids. In nucleotides, the CDR3 is TGTGCCAGCAGCCGGACTAGTCAGAACACCGGGGAGCTGTTTTTT. Residues: CASSRTSQNTGELFF.

The chain recombines TRBV28 with TRBJ2-7, with TRBD1 matching 7 bases. The CDR3 covers 13 residues. Trimming at V came to 6 bases and at J to 2 bases, leaving 4 bases not matched to a gene. Germline V gene data show CDR1 as MDHEN and CDR2 as SYDVKM. CDR3 DNA: TGTGCCAGCAGATCGACAGGGCCCTACGAGCAGTACTTC. This translates into CASRSTGPYEQYF. The variable domain in full, completed from reference TRBV28 and TRBJ2-7, reads DVKVTQSSRYLVKRTGEKVFLECVQDMDHENMFWYRQDPGLGLRLIYFSYDVKMKEKGDIPEGYSVSREKKERFSLILESASTNQTSMYLCASRSTGPYEQYFGPGTRLTVT.

This clone was recorded once. The CDR3 nucleotides are TGTGCCAGCAACCCGACCGCCTGGGAGCAGTACGTC. Encoded protein: CASNPTAWEQYV. J is TRBJ2-7 and V is TRBV2; D not resolved. This CDR3 has 12 residues. The germline V and J ends were trimmed by 7 bases and 7 bases, with 14 bases remaining between them. Per germline, CDR1 SNHLY and CDR2 FYNNEI.

Here the CDR3 DNA reads TGTGCCAGCAGTGAAAAGGGACTAGCCCCAGATACGCAGTATTTT. It yields the protein CASSEKGLAPDTQYF. The V call is TRBV6-4, the J call TRBJ2-3, with 9 bases identical to TRBD2. The CDR3 runs 15 residues. Germline V gives CDR1 MRHNA, CDR2 SNTAGT. V lost 3 bases to trimming and J lost 4 bases; unmatched junction nucleotides: 5.

The chain links TRBV7-9 to TRBJ2-7; TRBD2 agrees at 7 bases. Germline CDR1 reads SEHNR; CDR2 reads FQNEAQ (reference sequence). The V gene end was trimmed by 0 bases and the J gene end by 6 bases; junction bases not matched to a gene: 5. The CDR3 sequence is 14 residues long. The DNA for the CDR3 is TGTGCCAGCAGCTTAGCGGGAGGGCCTGGCGAGCAGTACTTC. It encodes CASSLAGGPGEQYF.

This clone is judged medium-sized. V gene TRBV21-1 combines with J gene TRBJ1-2. TRBV21-1 is designated a pseudogene. The CDR3 is 11 residues long. The CDR3 sequence is CDKGQNYGYTF. The CDR3 DNA is TGTGATAAGGGCCAAAACTATGGCTACACCTTC.

The genes are TRBV6-5 and TRBJ2-2, with a tentative D call TRBD2 (6 bases). CDR1 MNHEY and CDR2 SVGAGI come from the germline V gene. The CDR3 totals 13 residues. Trimming pared 4 bases from V and 3 bases from J, leaving 6 bases between. CDR3 in DNA: TGTGCCAGCAGTTGGAGGGACACCGGGGAGCTGTTTTTT. This encodes CASSWRDTGELFF.

The rearrangement joins TRBV3-1 (or the pseudogene TRBV3-2) to TRBJ2-5; D not resolved. Trimming left V 2 bases short and J 0 bases short, with 10 bases between. Germline CDR1 LGHDT, CDR2 YNNKEL (reference sequence). The CDR3 sequence is 15 residues long. The CDR3 nucleotides are TGTGCCAGCAGCCAAATACTCGGATACCAAGAGACCCAGTACTTC. It encodes CASSQILGYQETQYF.

CDR3 DNA: TGTGCCAGCAGCTCGAGACCCCTAGGACAGACGAACACTGAAGCTTTCTTT. Translated, it gives CASSSRPLGQTNTEAFF. The J gene is TRBJ1-1, the V gene TRBV7-3, with a possible D match to TRBD1 (6 bases). With 4 bases removed from V and 1 base from J, the gap between germline ends came to 19 bases. The CDR3 is 17 amino acids. The germline CDR1 and CDR2 sequences are SGHTA and FQGTGA.

This clone was seen a few times. V usage is TRBV6-1 and J usage is TRBJ2-5; D unclear. Deletions cut 2 bases from V and 5 bases from J, with 3 bases between. The CDR3 runs 11 residues. CDR1 and CDR2 (germline): MNHNS, SASEGT. The CDR3 loop reads CASSERETQYF. The CDR3 coding sequence is TGTGCCAGCAGTGAAAGGGAGACCCAGTACTTC.

This clone was recorded a few times. V usage is TRBV6-2 or TRBV6-3 and J usage is TRBJ1-1; D uncertain. Germline CDR1 and CDR2: MNHEY and SVGEGT. This CDR3 has 12 amino acids. V lost 5 bases and J 6 bases, leaving 10 bases between the germline ends. The CDR3 DNA reads TGTGCCAGCAGTCAGGCCCTTGCTGAAGCTTTCTTT. It encodes CASSQALAEAFF.

The J gene is TRBJ2-1, the V gene TRBV21-1; the table's D gene call, TRBD1, was not cross checked with the DNA. TRBV21-1 is noted as a pseudogene. This CDR3 region has 20 residues. CDR3: CASSKRANRLGQGASDEQFF. CDR3 coding DNA: TGTGCCAGCAGCAAACGGGCCAATCGCCTGGGACAGGGGGCTTCGGATGAGCAGTTCTTC.

Here the CDR3 reads CASSYSMVTGDYEQYF. The CDR3 bases are TGTGCCAGCAGTTACTCGATGGTGACAGGGGACTACGAGCAGTACTTC. The rearrangement links TRBV6-2 or TRBV6-3 to TRBJ2-7; 8 bases agree with TRBD1. V was pared by 0 bases and J by 3 bases, with 7 bases of the junction left unmatched. CDR3 length equals 16 residues. The germline gives CDR1 MNHEY, CDR2 SVGEGT.

The rearrangement uses TRBV5-1 and TRBJ2-3; D may be TRBD2 (5 bases). Trimming removed 1 base at V and 0 bases at J, with 9 bases between. Germline assignment: CDR1 SGHRS and CDR2 YFSETQ. This CDR3 has 15 residues. The CDR3 spells CASSLSGKSTDTQYF. CDR3 nucleotides: TGCGCCAGCAGCTTGTCGGGAAAAAGCACAGATACGCAGTATTTT. Using reference TRBV5-1 and TRBJ2-3 for the parts outside the CDR3, the full variable domain is KAGVTQTPRYLIKTRGQQVTLSCSPISGHRSVSWYQQTPGQGLQFLFEYFSETQRNKGNFPGRFSGRQFSNSRSEMNVSTLELGDSALYLCASSLSGKSTDTQYFGPGTRLTVL.

The chain carries TRBV11-2 and TRBJ1-3; the D is unclear. With 1 base removed from V and 4 bases from J, the gap between germline ends came to 8 bases. In germline, CDR1 is SGHAT, CDR2 FQNNGV. CDR3 length: 14 amino acids. Here the CDR3 reads CASSLAGLGNTIYF. As DNA, the CDR3 is TGTGCCAGCAGCTTAGCAGGTTTGGGAAACACCATATATTTT. The full variable domain, in which reference TRBV11-2 and TRBJ1-3 provide the parts outside the CDR3, is EAGVAQSPRYKIIEKRQSVAFWCNPISGHATLYWYQQILGQGPKLLIQFQNNGVVDDSQLPKDRFSAERLKGVDSTLKIQPAKLEDSAVYLCASSLAGLGNTIYFGEGSWLTVV.

The chain carries TRBV18 and TRBJ2-1; the D is unclear. The CDR3 is made up of 12 amino acids. Trimming took off 0 bases at V and 10 bases at J, with 7 bases between the two ends. CDR1 is KGHSH, CDR2 LQKENI, per germline. The CDR3 reads CASSPPSREQFF. The CDR3 nucleotides are TGTGCCAGCTCACCACCGTCCAGAGAGCAGTTCTTC.

V and J are TRBV29-1 and TRBJ2-4, with D perhaps TRBD1 or TRBD2 (5 bases each). V shed 2 bases and J shed 6 bases, with 11 bases lying between them. The CDR3 extends over 13 amino acids. The germline gives CDR1 SQVTM, CDR2 ANQGSEA. CDR3 protein: CSVERAGRNIQYF. The CDR3 region has the DNA TGCAGCGTTGAACGGGCAGGGAGAAACATTCAGTACTTC.

The chain employs TRBV11-3 and TRBJ2-7; 12 positions agree with TRBD2. With V trimmed by 5 bases and J by 5 bases, 4 bases remained unmatched. The CDR3 is made up of 14 amino acids. Per the germline V gene, CDR1 is SGHNT and CDR2 is YENEEA. CDR3 amino acids: CASSKTSGSHEQYF. The CDR3 nucleotides are TGTGCCAGCAGCAAGACTAGCGGGAGCCACGAGCAGTACTTC.

For the CDR3, the DNA is TGTGCCAGCAGTCCCCTTCAGGGATACCTCGGCGGCTACACCTTC. It yields the protein CASSPLQGYLGGYTF. The chain has TRBV6-5 and TRBJ1-2; D may be TRBD1 (5 bases). Germline V gene lookup returns CDR1 MNHEY and CDR2 SVGAGI. V lost 5 bases, J lost 8 bases, and 21 bases lay in between. The CDR3 sequence is 15 residues long.

The gene calls are TRBV12-3 or TRBV12-4 and TRBJ1-5; no definite D call. The CDR3 consists of 13 residues. V shed 3 bases and J shed 1 base, with 4 bases lying between them. Written as DNA, the CDR3 is TGTGCCAGCAGTTTGAGGAGCAATCAGCCCCAGCATTTT. Translation: CASSLRSNQPQHF.